This T cell receptor (beta chain) is from a study of blood T cell repertoires in COVID-19 (dated by TCRdb to 2019 to 2021). In the study overall: Samples covering the acute and convalescent phases of COVID-19 were provided by collaborators in the United States, Italy and Spain. The material from the prospective study consisted of cDNA or gDNA derived from T cells, B-cell-depleted T cells, or PBMCs. Deeply sampled blood TCRbeta repertoires from subjects exposed to, actively infected with, or recovered from COVID-19 were included in the dataset. The repertoires were made available in a free public database intended to serve as a resource for research on the immune response to SARS-CoV-2. Samples came from the ongoing ImmuneRACE study (first 160 participants) plus 1,254 subjects from 6 global collaborators. A de-identified subject ID, COVID-19 status, age in years and sex were almost always included in the sample metadata. Where available, HLA class I and class II types were taken from metadata supplied by the sample provider and were not determined by assay-based typing. What the research found in general, with its limitations: The quantity of clinical and demographic metadata differed by source and by participant and was supplied without curation.

CDR1 SGHRS and CDR2 YFSETQ are derived from the germline V gene. The CDR3, cysteine through phenylalanine, is 15 amino acids long. The entry retains the CDR3 DNA only, 45 bases that are in frame from base 1. V sheds 4 bases and J sheds 6 bases, leaving 16 bases between their ends. TCRbeta CDR3 regions were amplified from genomic DNA using the immunoSEQ Assay, a bias-controlled multiplex PCR. The original methods were these. Nucleated cell counts per sample were estimated from amplification of reference gene primers within the assay. To quantify the absolute abundance of each unique TCRbeta CDR3 rearrangement, sequence reads were collapsed and filtered. Productive Simpson clonality was computed per sample as the square root of Simpson's diversity index over productive rearrangements. TCRdb retrieved this table from immuneACCESS and kept in-frame rearrangements only. Not all clones are present; in checked studies, unresolved V genes account for under half, and no reason is known for the remainder. D and trimming were read from the DNA, whereas the V and J calls and clone size are those reported in that table. For this sample the table gives about 86,000 clones, of which 80% to 85% were detected only once. The leading ten clones occupy roughly a third of the sample.

Whole blood was collected in K2EDTA tubes by collaborating institutions according to the institutions' own protocols. For TCRbeta analysis, collaborators shipped samples as frozen whole blood, isolated PBMCs, or DNA extracted from either of those sample types. Remarks on this clone: No cognate antigen has been identified for it. Base qualities were left out, and no much larger clone turns up one base away.

This clonotype was obtained from a woman older than 75 with active or convalescent COVID-19. The sample taken for sequencing was peripheral blood. Recombination linked TRBV5-1 to TRBJ1-4; the D gene is perhaps TRBD1, from 6 matching bases. The DNA reads as follows: TGCGCCAGCAGCCAAGAGGGGGGGCGACATGAAAAACTGTTTTTT. This gives the protein CASSQEGGRHEKLFF.